This TCR beta chain appears in the sequencing data of a study of T cells in Graves' hyperthyroidism and ophthalmopathy. Germline loops: CDR1 SGHVS, CDR2 FNYEAQ. The CDR3 loop spans 13 amino acids. V was cut by 1 base and J by 1 base, with 4 bases left in between. Authors of the study amplified TCR beta CDR3 regions from RNA transcripts. TCR CDR3 underwent first-round RT-PCR with the HTBI primer set. TCRdb re-analysed the multiplex PCR reads in MiXCR, keeping a single row per CDR3 protein. The repertoire holds about 420,000 distinct CDR3 sequences, 15% to 18% seen once, with around 7% in the top ten. Many counts were recorded for this clonotype.

This chain uses TRBV7-6 with TRBJ2-5; D uncertain. The TCR originated in a woman under 30 with Graves' hyperthyroidism. The source material was blood. CDR3 nucleotide sequence: TGTGCCAGCAGCTTAGTGGTCCAAGAGACCCAGTACTTC. Translating it yields CASSLVVQETQYF.